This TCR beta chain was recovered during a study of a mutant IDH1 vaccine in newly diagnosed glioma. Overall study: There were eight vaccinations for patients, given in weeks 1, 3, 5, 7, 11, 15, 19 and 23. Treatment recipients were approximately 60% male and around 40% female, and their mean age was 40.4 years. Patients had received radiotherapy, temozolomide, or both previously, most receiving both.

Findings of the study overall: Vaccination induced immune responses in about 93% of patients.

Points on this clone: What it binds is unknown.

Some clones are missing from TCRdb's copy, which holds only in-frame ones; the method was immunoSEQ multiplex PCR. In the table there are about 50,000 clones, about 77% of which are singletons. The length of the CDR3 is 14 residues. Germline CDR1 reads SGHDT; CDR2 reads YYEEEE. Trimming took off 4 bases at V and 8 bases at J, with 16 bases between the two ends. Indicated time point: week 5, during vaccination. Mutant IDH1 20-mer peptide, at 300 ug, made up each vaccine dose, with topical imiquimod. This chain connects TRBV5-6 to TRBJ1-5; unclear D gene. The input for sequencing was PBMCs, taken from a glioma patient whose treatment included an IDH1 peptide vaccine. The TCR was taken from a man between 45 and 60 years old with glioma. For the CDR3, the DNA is TGTGCCAGCAGCACCGACCCCTCCAGCGAGCCCCAGCATTTT. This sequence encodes CASSTDPSSEPQHF.